These 16 T cell receptor beta chains originate from one sample sequenced in a study of cytomegalovirus exposure and HLA in healthy donors. Sequencing was performed with immunoSEQ multiplex PCR; in TCRdb, only in-frame clones are kept and a portion is missing. Among about 240,000 clones listed, around nine tenths were seen once. Specimen: PBMCs. The receptors here all came from a man aged 18 to 30 in good health and CMV-seronegative.

The rearrangement joins TRBV7-2 to TRBJ2-7, with TRBD1 identical over 11 bases. CDR1 SGHTA and CDR2 FQGNSA come from the germline V gene. The V and J ends lost 2 bases and 7 bases, in that order; junction bases with no gene match: 13. This CDR3 spans 17 amino acids. The CDR3 nucleotides read TGTGCCAGCAGCTTAAGGGTCGGAGGACAGGGGGCTGGAGAGCAGTACTTC. As protein: CASSLRVGGQGAGEQYF.

The J gene is TRBJ2-3, the V gene TRBV2, with D tentatively TRBD1 (6 bases). The CDR3 has 14 amino acids. V was cut by 4 bases and J by 4 bases, with 12 bases left in between. Germline lookup yields CDR1 SNHLY and CDR2 FYNNEI. For the CDR3, the DNA is TGTGCCAGCAGTGTCCGGGACACCTCAGATACGCAGTATTTT. Translation: CASSVRDTSDTQYF.

This clone occurred once. The gene calls are TRBV6-1 and TRBJ1-6, with 9 positions matching TRBD1. This CDR3 has 15 residues. Germline-derived CDR1 and CDR2 are MNHNS and SASEGT. Unmatched junction bases numbered 10, after V lost 8 bases and J lost 8 bases. The chain's CDR3 is CASSDPGQGYSPLHF. The CDR3 DNA reads as TGTGCCAGCTCAGACCCGGGACAGGGTTATTCACCCCTCCACTTT.

The rearrangement joins TRBV16 to TRBJ1-1, with D perhaps TRBD1 (6 bases). Deletions cut 1 base from V and 3 bases from J, with 9 bases between. The CDR3 is 14 amino acids. CDR1 and CDR2 (germline): KGHSY, FQNENV. CDR3 DNA: TGTGCCAGCAGCCAATATTCAGGGGACACTGAAGCTTTCTTT. It codes for CASSQYSGDTEAFF.

The rearrangement joins TRBV28 to TRBJ2-7; 8 bases are a match to TRBD1. Germline lookup yields CDR1 MDHEN and CDR2 SYDVKM. After removal of 5 bases from V and 3 bases from J, the junction contained 6 bases not matched to a gene. The CDR3 has 14 residues. For the CDR3, the DNA is TGTGCCAGCAGTCCGGGACAGGCGCGCTACGAGCAGTACTTC. Amino acids: CASSPGQARYEQYF.

The CDR3 DNA follows: TGTGCCAGCAGCGTAGATGGACAGGCGTTCTACGAGCAGTACTTC. Encoded protein: CASSVDGQAFYEQYF. J is TRBJ2-7 and V is TRBV9, with 7 bases that match TRBD1. Germline loops: CDR1 SGDLS, CDR2 YYNGEE. Trimming cost V 0 bases and J 3 bases; bases outside gene matches: 6. CDR3 length: 15 amino acids.

The chain is built from TRBV4-1 and TRBJ1-5; D gene ambiguous. The CDR3 runs to 14 residues. Deletions cut 1 base from V and 5 bases from J, with 9 bases between. From germline, CDR1 is MGHRA and CDR2 YSYEKL. The DNA for the CDR3 is TGCGCCAGCAGCCAAGGAGGAATGGATCAGCCCCAGCATTTT. This sequence encodes CASSQGGMDQPQHF.

Here the CDR3 DNA reads TGTGCCAGCAGCCGGGACAGGGGTCTCAATGAGCAGTTCTTC. The encoded protein is CASSRDRGLNEQFF. J is TRBJ2-1 and V is TRBV6-1, with 10 bases identical to TRBD1. Trimming cost V 6 bases and J 6 bases; bases outside gene matches: 5. The CDR3 runs to 14 residues. Germline loops: CDR1 MNHNS, CDR2 SASEGT.

V and J are TRBV19 and TRBJ2-1; TRBD2 is a possible D gene (5 bases). Germline V gene lookup returns CDR1 LNHDA and CDR2 SQIVND (reference sequence). The CDR3 consists of 18 residues. V lost 4 bases and J 0 bases, leaving 19 bases between the germline ends. The DNA for the CDR3 is TGTGCCAGTAGTAACCCCCTAGCTGCGCCGAGCTCCTACAATGAGCAGTTCTTC. Translation: CASSNPLAAPSSYNEQFF.

The chain employs TRBV5-1 and TRBJ2-3; 8 bases agree with TRBD2. This CDR3 comprises 15 residues. Looked up from germline, CDR1 is SGHRS and CDR2 is YFSETQ. The ends lost 4 bases at V and 9 bases at J; junction bases unmatched: 13. CDR3 coding DNA: TGCGCCAGCAGCCCGGGTACAGCGGGAGACTCAACGCAGTATTTT. Amino acids: CASSPGTAGDSTQYF.

This sequence joins TRBV5-4 and TRBJ2-7; TRBD1 matches 8 bases. Germline assignment: CDR1 SGHNT and CDR2 YYREEE (reference sequence). The V gene end was trimmed by 3 bases and the J gene end by 4 bases; junction bases not matched to a gene: 6. The CDR3 extends over 14 amino acids. The CDR3 DNA sequence: TGTGCCAGCAGCTGGGTGGGACAGGTATACGAGCAGTACTTC. It codes for CASSWVGQVYEQYF.

This sequence joins TRBV29-1 and TRBJ2-1, with a tentative D call TRBD2 (5 bases). V was pared by 0 bases and J by 12 bases, with 15 bases between. This CDR3 region has 13 residues. Germline CDR1 reads SQVTM; CDR2 reads ANQGSEA. CDR3 in DNA: TGCAGCGTTGAAGAGTTGCAGGAAAGCGGGCAGTTCTTC. It encodes CSVEELQESGQFF.

The V and J genes are TRBV7-8 and TRBJ1-5; TRBD1 agrees at 10 bases. Per the germline V gene, CDR1 is SGHVS and CDR2 is FQNEAQ. There are 14 residues in the CDR3. J was trimmed by 9 bases and V by 5 bases; bases with no gene match: 7. The CDR3 region has the DNA TGTGCCAGCAGCCGCGGGACAGGGGAGGGGCCCCAGCATTTT. Its protein product is CASSRGTGEGPQHF.

The genes are TRBV4-1 and TRBJ1-2, with D possibly being TRBD1 (5 bases). The CDR3 is 16 amino acids. Germline CDR1 is MGHRA and CDR2 is YSYEKL. V lost 0 bases, J lost 3 bases, and 14 bases lay in between. The CDR3 region has the DNA TGCGCCAGCAGCCAAGACGGGGGAGGGACTCACTATGGCTACACCTTC. Its translation is CASSQDGGGTHYGYTF.

The J gene is TRBJ2-5, the V gene TRBV28, with D possibly TRBD1 on 6 matching bases. V shed 4 bases and J shed 5 bases, with 20 bases lying between them. In germline, CDR1 is MDHEN, CDR2 SYDVKM. The CDR3 consists of 16 residues. The CDR3 spells CASSSPHRARGETQYF. CDR3 nucleotides: TGTGCCAGCAGTTCCCCCCACAGGGCTCGAGGGGAGACCCAGTACTTC.

The chain has TRBV19 and TRBJ1-2; D ambiguous. V gave up 3 bases and J gave up 5 bases, with 13 bases separating them. This CDR3 comprises 14 residues. The germline CDR1 and CDR2 sequences are LNHDA and SQIVND (reference sequence). The CDR3 loop is CASSMDYTTYGYTF. As DNA, the CDR3 is TGTGCCAGTAGTATGGACTACACGACGTATGGCTACACCTTC.